This passage covers 10 T cell receptor beta chains from one sample sequenced in a study of shared clonotypes between healthy human individuals. Clones were read by immunoSEQ multiplex PCR, and TCRdb kept only the in-frame ones, dropping some. The table lists roughly 650,000 clones, approximately 97% of them singletons. The source material was naive CD4+ T cells sorted from blood. Documented subset: CD45RA+ positively selected. All receptors derive from a woman aged 25 to 39 in good health.

This chain uses TRBV2 with TRBJ1-1, with D hard to call. The CDR3 contains 13 residues. Between the trimmed V and J ends, which lost 7 bases and 5 bases, there was a span of 14 bases. The germline gives CDR1 SNHLY, CDR2 FYNNEI. CDR3: CASMREDGTEAFF. In DNA, the CDR3 is TGTGCCAGCATGCGGGAGGATGGAACTGAAGCTTTCTTT.

As regards this clone: In the same sample, other DNA sequences code for this CDR3. This rearrangement joins TRBV28 to TRBJ1-4, with D perhaps matching TRBD1 (5 bases). This CDR3 region has 15 residues. V was shortened by 4 bases and J by 0 bases, with 9 bases between the two germline ends. Looked up from germline, CDR1 is MDHEN and CDR2 is SYDVKM. This CDR3 is CASSSTGATNEKLFF. The CDR3 nucleotides are TGTGCCAGCAGTTCCACAGGAGCAACTAATGAAAAACTGTTTTTT.

The CDR3 bases are TGTGCCAGCACCAGGGGGGGGACAGGGTCTTACGAGCAGTACTTC. Protein product: CASTRGGTGSYEQYF. V gene TRBV28 combines with J gene TRBJ2-7; 9 positions match TRBD1. V shed 7 bases, J shed 4 bases, and the junction held 11 bases outside the gene matches. The V gene's germline CDR1 is MDHEN and CDR2 SYDVKM. There are 15 residues in the CDR3.

The chain uses TRBV6-6 and TRBJ2-3; TRBD2 matches at 7 bases. The trim removed 6 bases at V and 2 bases at J, leaving 11 bases unmatched. This CDR3 has 16 residues. Germline CDR1 is MNHNY and CDR2 is SVGAGI (reference sequence). CDR3 in amino acids: CASSTTSSGNTDTQYF. The DNA for the CDR3 is TGTGCCAGCAGCACGACCTCTAGCGGAAACACAGATACGCAGTATTTT.

The CDR3 coding sequence is TGTGCCAGCAGCTTGGGGACTAGCGGGAGGAACGAGCAGTACTTC. It is translated as CASSLGTSGRNEQYF. V and J are TRBV5-5 and TRBJ2-7, with TRBD2 matching over 14 bases. This CDR3 region has 15 residues. Germline values: CDR1 SGHKS, CDR2 YYEKEE (reference sequence). V lost 0 bases and J lost 5; bases outside the gene matches: 1.

The rearrangement links TRBV5-1 to TRBJ1-2; TRBD1 matches at 7 bases. The V gene end was trimmed by 1 base and the J gene end by 0 bases; junction bases not matched to a gene: 12. Germline assignment: CDR1 SGHRS and CDR2 YFSETQ. This CDR3 is built from 18 residues. The CDR3 DNA reads TGCGCCAGCAGCTTGCCGCATGGAACCGGGACAGCTAACTATGGCTACACCTTC. This sequence encodes CASSLPHGTGTANYGYTF.

This chain connects TRBV5-6 to TRBJ2-1, with D perhaps TRBD1 or TRBD2 (5 bases each). Germline V gene lookup returns CDR1 SGHDT and CDR2 YYEEEE. CDR3 length equals 16 residues. V was clipped by 1 base and J by 7 bases, with 18 bases between them. CDR3 sequence: CASSLWGSLLINEQFF. CDR3 nucleotides: TGTGCCAGCAGCTTGTGGGGGAGCCTCCTAATTAATGAGCAGTTCTTC.

The table lists this clone with a few counts. The chain employs TRBV19 and TRBJ1-1; no clear D gene. CDR1 LNHDA and CDR2 SQIVND come from the germline V gene (reference sequence). There are 13 residues in the CDR3. Trimming removed 3 bases at V and 2 bases at J, with 7 bases between. CDR3 coding DNA: TGTGCCAGTAGTATGTACCTAAACACTGAAGCTTTCTTT. Its translation: CASSMYLNTEAFF.

A single count supports this clone. V gene TRBV2 combines with J gene TRBJ2-7, with TRBD1 matching 7 bases. Trimming removed 6 bases from V and 5 bases from J; junction bases left unmatched: 4. The CDR3 is 12 amino acids. Germline CDR1 reads SNHLY; CDR2 reads FYNNEI. CDR3 amino acids: CASRLQGNEQYF. DNA of the CDR3: TGTGCCAGCAGGCTACAGGGGAACGAGCAGTACTTC. The full variable domain, rest sourced from reference TRBV2 and TRBJ2-7, is EPEVTQTPSHQVTQMGQEVILRCVPISNHLYFYWYRQILGQKVEFLVSFYNNEISEKSEIFDDQFSVERPDGSNFTLKIRSTKLEDSAMYFCASRLQGNEQYFGPGTRLTVT.

The CDR3: CASSLLRDNYSNQPQHF. The CDR3 DNA reads TGTGCCAGCAGCTTGTTAAGGGACAATTATAGCAATCAGCCCCAGCATTTT. The chain employs TRBV5-8 and TRBJ1-5; D perhaps matches TRBD1 (6 bases). Between the trimmed V and J ends, which lost 1 base and 0 bases, there was a span of 14 bases. CDR3 length: 17 amino acids. Germline V gene data show CDR1 as SGHTS and CDR2 as YDEGEE.